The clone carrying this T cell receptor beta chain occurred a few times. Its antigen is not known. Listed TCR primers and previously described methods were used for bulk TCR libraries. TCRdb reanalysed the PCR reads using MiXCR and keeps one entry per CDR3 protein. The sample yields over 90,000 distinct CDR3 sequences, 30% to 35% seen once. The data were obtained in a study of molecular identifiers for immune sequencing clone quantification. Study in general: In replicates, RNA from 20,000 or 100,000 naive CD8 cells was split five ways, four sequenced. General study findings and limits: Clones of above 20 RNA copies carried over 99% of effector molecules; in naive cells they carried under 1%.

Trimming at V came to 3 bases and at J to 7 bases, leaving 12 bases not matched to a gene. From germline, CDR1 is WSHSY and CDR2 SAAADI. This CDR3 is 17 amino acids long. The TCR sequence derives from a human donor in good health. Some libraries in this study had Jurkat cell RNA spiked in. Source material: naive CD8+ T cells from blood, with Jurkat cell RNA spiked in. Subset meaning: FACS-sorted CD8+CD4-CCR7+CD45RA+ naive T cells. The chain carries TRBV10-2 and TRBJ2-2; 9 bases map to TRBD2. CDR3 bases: TGCGCCAGCAGTGATCTCCGCGGGAGGGCAGAAGGCGGGGAGCTGTTTTTT. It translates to CASSDLRGRAEGGELFF.